This T cell receptor (beta chain) was identified during a study of T cell changes during pregnancy in multiple sclerosis. Of note for this clone: The junction departs from the called germline gene at one end, perhaps through a read error.

The repertoire was sequenced with immunoSEQ multiplex PCR; TCRdb's copy has only in-frame clones and lacks some. The sample has some 100,000 clones; approximately 94% are singletons. This CDR3 spans 15 amino acids. Germline values: CDR1 LNHDA, CDR2 SQIVND (reference sequence). This TCR derives from a female donor with multiple sclerosis, enrolled in a pregnancy study. The sequences come from peripheral blood, collected in the second trimester of pregnancy. The rearrangement joins TRBV19 to TRBJ1-1, with D maybe TRBD1 (6 bases). CDR3 bases: TGTACCAGTACTTGGGGGGGGGCGATGAACACTGAAGCTTTCTTT. This sequence encodes CTSTWGGAMNTEAFF. Full variable domain (remainder filled in from reference TRBV19 and TRBJ1-1): DGGITQSPKYLFRKEGQNVTLSCEQNLNHDAMYWYRQDPGQGLRLIYYSQIVNDFQKGDIAEGYSVSREKKESFPLTVTSAQKNPTAFYLCTSTWGGAMNTEAFFGQGTRLTVV.